Below, one T cell receptor (beta chain) is given with its context. Its antigen is not known. Profiled with immunoSEQ multiplex PCR; TCRdb holds only in-frame clones, not every one. Altogether approximately 260,000 clones are present, 80% to 90% being singletons, with the ten largest covering roughly 1%. This sample was included in a study of cytomegalovirus exposure and HLA in healthy donors. About the research overall: A later analysis reported the approximately 120 validation repertoires used the same platform as the approximately 670 first-cohort repertoires. Study-wide results and limits: Many donors carried some public TCRs, although rarity characterized most TCR sequences. It was approximately 160 TCR beta chains that were listed as cytomegalovirus-associated. In the 95 to 150 validation repertoires, just under 95% of cluster scores exceeded 0, per a later analysis.

CDR1 is SGHTS and CDR2 is YDEGEE in the germline V gene. The CDR3 spans 14 residues. Deletions cut 0 bases from V and 5 bases from J, with 11 bases between. Material: PBMCs. This sequence joins TRBV5-8 and TRBJ2-5; D uncertain. This receptor was taken from a woman younger than 35 in good health and CMV-seronegative. The CDR3 sequence is CASSLGLPGETQYF. In DNA form, the CDR3 reads TGTGCCAGCAGCTTGGGACTCCCCGGGGAGACCCAGTACTTC.